This T cell receptor beta chain was observed in a study of cytomegalovirus exposure and HLA in healthy donors. The study, taken as a whole, reports: The only immune exposure information that was available was CMV serostatus. The authors confirmed in vitro that a few CMV-associated chains were specific for CMV antigens. Later analysis revealed greater clonal expansion in HLA-associated TCR beta chains than in equally common others.

The PCR employed 60 Vbeta primers together with 13 Jbeta primers. Clones were read by immunoSEQ multiplex PCR, and TCRdb kept only the in-frame ones, dropping some. The sample carries about 140,000 clones, roughly 78% recorded once. As concerns this clone: The target antigen is unknown.

V lost 6 bases and J lost 7; bases outside the gene matches: 14. The CDR3 has 15 amino acids. This TCR was recovered from a man aged 50 to 59 in good health and CMV-seropositive. V gene TRBV23-1 combines with J gene TRBJ1-2; 7 bases map to TRBD1. TRBV23-1 is labeled an ORF, and its function is uncertain. The specimen was PBMCs. CDR3 sequence reads: CASSPRGETGSGYTF. CDR3 nucleotide sequence: TGCGCCAGCAGCCCCCGGGGTGAGACAGGGAGTGGCTACACCTTC.